This entry describes one T cell receptor beta chain. Its antigen remains unidentified. Using immunoSEQ multiplex PCR, the repertoire was profiled, and TCRdb retains in-frame clones only, with some absent. The table lists tens of thousands of clones, roughly 80% of them singletons. These data are taken from a study of T cells in localized non-small cell lung cancer. The study, taken as a whole, reports: Adjacent lung held a median roughly 56 of the top 100 tumor clones. There was higher T cell clonality in uninvolved adjacent lung than in tumor, and it was highest there.

The V gene end was trimmed by 1 base and the J gene end by 7 bases; junction bases not matched to a gene: 7. The CDR3 has 16 residues. CDR1 and CDR2 from the germline V gene are LGHNT and FRNRAP. The receptor's source is a female donor of 60 years or more with stage I lung adenocarcinoma. This sample comprised peripheral blood, obtained before any cancer treatment. The V and J genes are TRBV12-5 and TRBJ2-2; 9 positions match TRBD1. The CDR3: CASGLDKGQGGGELFF. The CDR3 DNA reads as TGTGCTAGTGGTTTGGACAAGGGACAGGGAGGCGGGGAGCTGTTTTTT.